Below, one T cell receptor (beta chain) is given with its context. Its cognate antigen is unknown. The data were obtained in a study of post-analysis software for immune sequencing data. For the study at large: Recorded subtypes: relapsing-remitting, secondary progressive, progressive-relapsing; some patients unannotated. General study points: The study found TRBV5-6, TRBV5-1 and TRBV20-1 among 5 or 6 TRBV segments more frequent in patients than controls. There was significantly lower normalized Chao1 diversity in multiple sclerosis patients than in controls. When the samples were clustered directly with F measure, those that had been prepared in the same batch showed strong co-clustering.

V was clipped by 0 bases and J by 0 bases, with 9 bases between them. The germline V gene encodes CDR1 SGDLS and CDR2 YYNGEE. The CDR3 contains 16 residues. Unique molecular identifiers were carried by the TCR beta cDNA libraries. TCRdb analysed the PCR reads with MiXCR anew, one entry per CDR3 protein. The table records about 770,000 distinct CDR3 sequences, about half of them present only once. The TCR sequence derives from a girl between 5 and 17 years old with multiple sclerosis. V gene TRBV9 combines with J gene TRBJ1-4; tentative D call: TRBD1 (5 bases). Sequencing input: blood. The CDR3 DNA reads TGTGCCAGCAGCGTAGACGCAGGGTCAACTAATGAAAAACTGTTTTTT. Its protein product is CASSVDAGSTNEKLFF.